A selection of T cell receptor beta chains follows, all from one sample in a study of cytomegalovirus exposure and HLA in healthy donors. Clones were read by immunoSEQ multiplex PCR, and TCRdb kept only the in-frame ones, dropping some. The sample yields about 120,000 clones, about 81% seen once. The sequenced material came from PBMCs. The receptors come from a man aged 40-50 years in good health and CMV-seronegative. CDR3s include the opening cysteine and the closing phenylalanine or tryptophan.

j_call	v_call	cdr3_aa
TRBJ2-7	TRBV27	CASSHGGTYEQYF
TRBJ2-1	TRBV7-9	CASSPGGSSYNEQFF
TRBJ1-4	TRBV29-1	CSVGAPPGETNEKLFF
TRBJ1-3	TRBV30	CAWSPDRVGNTIYF
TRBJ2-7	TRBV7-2	CASSLGGGSTEQYF
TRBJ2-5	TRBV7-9	CASSQRSASGVQETQYF
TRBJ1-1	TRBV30	CAWSRQGWSTEAFF
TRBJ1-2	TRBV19	CASSTPPQGALTF
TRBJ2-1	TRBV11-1	CATVSEREGNEQFF
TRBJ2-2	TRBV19	CASSQGPGELFF